This T cell receptor (beta chain) was identified during a study of blood T cell repertoires in COVID-19. Across the whole study: Spain, Italy and the United States supplied samples that represented acute and convalescent COVID-19. Sample material is recorded as cDNA or gDNA derived from T cells, B-cell-depleted T cells, or PBMCs.

Trimming pared 3 bases from V and 6 bases from J, leaving 17 bases between. The CDR3 is 15 residues long. CDR1 is MNHEY, CDR2 SMNVEV, per germline (reference sequence). Here immunoSEQ multiplex PCR was the method, and the copy in TCRdb shows in-frame clones only, minus some. The sample has roughly 100,000 clones, 80% to 90% seen once. This sequence joins TRBV27 and TRBJ1-1, with a weak D call TRBD1 (6 bases). Input material: peripheral blood. This TCR came from a woman in her 70s with acute or convalescent COVID-19. The CDR3, as DNA: TGTGCCAGCAGTTTCCCGAACCCAGGGGCCCCTGAAGCTTTCTTT. This translates into CASSFPNPGAPEAFF.